These T cell receptor beta chains were read from a single sample in a study of cytomegalovirus exposure and HLA in healthy donors. TCRdb's copy holds only in-frame clones and misses some; the assay was immunoSEQ multiplex PCR. This sample has about 190,000 clones, with about 80% found just once. Input material: PBMCs. These receptors originate from a woman aged 40 to 49 in good health and CMV-seronegative. Both conserved end residues are part of each CDR3. The D gene is left open where the match is weak. Clone sizes are given selectively: once, few, many, or a class where the clone is expanded.

J gene | clone size | D gene | V gene | CDR3 protein | CDR3 DNA
TRBJ2-1 | - | TRBD2 | TRBV11-1 | CASSLALRGRFTNEQFF | TGTGCCAGCAGCTTAGCGCTTCGCGGGAGGTTTACGAATGAGCAGTTCTTC
TRBJ2-1 | - | TRBD1 | TRBV14 | CASSQGDRGRRNEQFF | TGTGCCAGCAGCCAAGGGGACAGGGGGCGAAGGAATGAGCAGTTCTTC
TRBJ1-1 | - | - | TRBV4-3 | CASSQETGRSTEAFF | TGCGCCAGCAGCCAAGAAACAGGCCGATCCACTGAAGCTTTCTTT
TRBJ2-5 | - | TRBD2 | TRBV19 | CASRVAGGKETQYF | TGTGCCAGCCGGGTAGCGGGAGGGAAAGAGACCCAGTACTTC
TRBJ1-5 | - | - | TRBV29-1 | CSVAGGDNQPQHF | TGCAGCGTTGCTGGCGGGGATAATCAGCCCCAGCATTTT
TRBJ2-6 | - | - | TRBV29-1 | CSVEGGPSGANVLTF | TGCAGCGTTGAAGGAGGGCCTTCTGGGGCCAACGTCCTGACTTTC
TRBJ2-5 | - | TRBD1 | TRBV7-9 | CASPPGVAGGETQYF | TGTGCCAGCCCCCCCGGGGTGGCAGGGGGAGAGACCCAGTACTTC
TRBJ2-2 | - | TRBD2 | TRBV5-1 | CASSPGGTGELFF | TGCGCCAGCAGCCCGGGGGGTACCGGGGAGCTGTTTTTT
TRBJ2-3 | - | TRBD2 | TRBV6-8 | CASSYHFPSGKPDTQYF | TGTGCCAGCAGTTACCACTTTCCTAGCGGGAAACCAGATACGCAGTATTTT
TRBJ1-4 | - | TRBD1 | TRBV5-4 | CASSFQGGAEKLFF | TGTGCCAGCAGCTTCCAGGGGGGTGCTGAAAAACTGTTTTTT
TRBJ1-5 | few | TRBD1 | TRBV29-1 | CSAWTGGGQPQHF | TGCAGCGCCTGGACAGGAGGCGGTCAGCCCCAGCATTTT